Sequencing of this T cell receptor beta chain was carried out in a study of T cells of healthy individuals. TCRdb redid the calling of the 5' RACE reads with MiXCR, one entry per CDR3 protein. The table has about 96,000 distinct CDR3 sequences, 15% to 20% seen once. This CDR3 is 13 amino acids long. Germline V gives CDR1 ENHRY, CDR2 SYGVKD. Trimming removed 10 bases from V and 5 bases from J, with 17 bases in between. This chain joins TRBV10-3 and TRBJ2-5; D may be TRBD1 or TRBD2 (5 bases each). This TCR was sampled from a human donor in good health. CDR3 amino acids: CATVGAKEETQYF. For the CDR3, the DNA is TGTGCCACGGTCGGGGCCAAGGAGGAGACCCAGTACTTC.